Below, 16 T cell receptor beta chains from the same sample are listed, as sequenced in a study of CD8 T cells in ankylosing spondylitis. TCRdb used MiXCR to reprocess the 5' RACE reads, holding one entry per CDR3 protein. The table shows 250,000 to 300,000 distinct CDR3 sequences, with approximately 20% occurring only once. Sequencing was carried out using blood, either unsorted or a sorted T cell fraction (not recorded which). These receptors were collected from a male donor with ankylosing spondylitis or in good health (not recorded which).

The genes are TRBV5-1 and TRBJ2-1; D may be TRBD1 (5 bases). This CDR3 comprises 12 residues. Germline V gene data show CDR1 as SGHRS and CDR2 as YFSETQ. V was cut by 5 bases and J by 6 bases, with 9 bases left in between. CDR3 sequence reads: CASRDTVNEQFF. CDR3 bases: TGCGCCAGCAGGGACACAGTCAATGAGCAGTTCTTC.

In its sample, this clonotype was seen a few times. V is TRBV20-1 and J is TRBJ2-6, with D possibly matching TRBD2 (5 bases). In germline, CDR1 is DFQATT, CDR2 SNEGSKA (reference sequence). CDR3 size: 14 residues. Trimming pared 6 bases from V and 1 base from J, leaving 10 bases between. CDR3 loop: CSAHGISGANVLTF. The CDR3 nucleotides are TGCAGTGCGCACGGGATTTCTGGGGCCAACGTCCTGACTTTC.

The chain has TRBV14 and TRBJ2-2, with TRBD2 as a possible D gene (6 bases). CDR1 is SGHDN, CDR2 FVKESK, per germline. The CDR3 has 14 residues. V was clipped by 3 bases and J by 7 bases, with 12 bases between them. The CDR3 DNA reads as TGTGCCAGCAGCCACACACGGGGGATCGGGGAGCTGTTTTTT. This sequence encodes CASSHTRGIGELFF.

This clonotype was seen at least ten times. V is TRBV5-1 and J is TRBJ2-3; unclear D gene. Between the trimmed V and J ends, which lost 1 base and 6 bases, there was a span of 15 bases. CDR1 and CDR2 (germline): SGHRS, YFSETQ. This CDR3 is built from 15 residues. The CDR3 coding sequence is TGCGCCAGCAGCTTGACCCCTACGACACCCGATACGCAGTATTTT. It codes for CASSLTPTTPDTQYF.

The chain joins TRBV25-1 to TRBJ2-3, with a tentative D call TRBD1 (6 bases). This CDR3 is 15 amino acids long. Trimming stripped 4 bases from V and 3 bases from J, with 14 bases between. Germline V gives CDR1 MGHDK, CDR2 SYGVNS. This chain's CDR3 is CASSAGTSRTDTQYF. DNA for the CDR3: TGTGCCAGCAGTGCAGGGACAAGTAGAACAGATACGCAGTATTTT.

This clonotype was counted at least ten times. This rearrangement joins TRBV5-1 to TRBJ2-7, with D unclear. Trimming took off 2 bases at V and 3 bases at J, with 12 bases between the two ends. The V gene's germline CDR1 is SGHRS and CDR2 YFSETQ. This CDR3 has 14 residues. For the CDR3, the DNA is TGCGCCAGCAGCTTAGACCCGGTCGACTACGAGCAGTACGTC. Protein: CASSLDPVDYEQYV.

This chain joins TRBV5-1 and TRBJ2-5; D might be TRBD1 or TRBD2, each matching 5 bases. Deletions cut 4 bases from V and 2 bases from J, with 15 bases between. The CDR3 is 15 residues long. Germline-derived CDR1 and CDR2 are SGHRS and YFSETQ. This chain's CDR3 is CASSLQVGGQETQYF. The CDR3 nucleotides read TGCGCCAGCAGCCTTCAGGTTGGGGGACAAGAGACCCAGTACTTC.

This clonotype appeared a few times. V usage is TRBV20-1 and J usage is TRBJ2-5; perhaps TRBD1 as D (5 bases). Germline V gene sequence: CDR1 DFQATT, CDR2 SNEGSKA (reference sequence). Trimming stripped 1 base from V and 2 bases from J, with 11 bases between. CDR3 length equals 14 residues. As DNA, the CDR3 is TGCAGTGCTAGAGCTAGGACATTTCAAGAGACCCAGTACTTC. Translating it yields CSARARTFQETQYF.

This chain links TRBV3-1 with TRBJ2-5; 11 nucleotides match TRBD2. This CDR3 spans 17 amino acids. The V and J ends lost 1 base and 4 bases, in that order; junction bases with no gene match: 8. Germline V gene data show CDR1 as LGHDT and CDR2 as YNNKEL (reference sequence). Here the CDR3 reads CASSQGTLAGGVETQYF. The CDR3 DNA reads TGTGCCAGCAGCCAAGGAACTCTAGCGGGAGGTGTAGAGACCCAGTACTTC.

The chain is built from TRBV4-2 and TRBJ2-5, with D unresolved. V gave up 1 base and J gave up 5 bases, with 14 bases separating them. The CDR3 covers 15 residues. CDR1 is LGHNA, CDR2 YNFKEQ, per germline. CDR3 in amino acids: CASSQVEGPEETQYF. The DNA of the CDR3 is TGTGCCAGCAGCCAAGTAGAAGGACCCGAGGAGACCCAGTACTTC.

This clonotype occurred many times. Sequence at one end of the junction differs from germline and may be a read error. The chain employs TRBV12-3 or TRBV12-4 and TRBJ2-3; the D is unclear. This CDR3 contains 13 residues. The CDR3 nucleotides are TGTGCCAGCAGTTTAGTAGTAGCCCCAAAACCTATTTTT. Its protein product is CASSLVVAPKPIF.

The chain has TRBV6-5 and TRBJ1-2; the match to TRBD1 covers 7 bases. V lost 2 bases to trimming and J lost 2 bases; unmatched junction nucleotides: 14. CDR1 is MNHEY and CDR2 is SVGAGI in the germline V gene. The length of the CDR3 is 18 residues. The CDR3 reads CASSYHPTRTTGNYGYTF. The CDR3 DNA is TGTGCCAGCAGTTACCACCCAACCAGAACGACAGGGAACTATGGCTACACCTTC.

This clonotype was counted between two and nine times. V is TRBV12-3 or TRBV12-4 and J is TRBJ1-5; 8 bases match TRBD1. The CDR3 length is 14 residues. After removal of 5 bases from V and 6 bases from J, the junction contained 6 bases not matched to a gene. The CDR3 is CASSKDRVGQPQHF. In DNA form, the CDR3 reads TGTGCCAGCAGTAAGGACAGGGTAGGTCAGCCCCAGCATTTT.

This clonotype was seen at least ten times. CDR3 residues: CSGDRGNTGELFF. In DNA form, the CDR3 reads TGCAGCGGCGACAGGGGAAACACCGGGGAGCTGTTTTTT. This sequence joins TRBV29-1 and TRBJ2-2; 8 bases are a match to TRBD1. J was trimmed by 2 bases and V by 7 bases; bases with no gene match: 3. Germline-derived CDR1 and CDR2 are SQVTM and ANQGSEA. The length of the CDR3 is 13 residues.

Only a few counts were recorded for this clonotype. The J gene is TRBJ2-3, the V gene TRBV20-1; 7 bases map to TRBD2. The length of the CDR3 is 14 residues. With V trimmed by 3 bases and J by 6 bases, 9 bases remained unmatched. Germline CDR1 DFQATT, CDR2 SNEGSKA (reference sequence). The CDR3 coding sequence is TGCAGTGCTAGGGGAAGCGGGAATGTCGATACGCAGTATTTT. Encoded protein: CSARGSGNVDTQYF.

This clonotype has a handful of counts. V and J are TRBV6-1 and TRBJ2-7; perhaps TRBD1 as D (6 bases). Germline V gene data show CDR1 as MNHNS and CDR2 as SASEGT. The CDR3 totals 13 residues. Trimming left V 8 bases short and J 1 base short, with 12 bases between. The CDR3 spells CASLGTPSYEQYV. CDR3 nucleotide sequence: TGTGCCAGCCTTGGGACACCTTCCTACGAGCAGTACGTC.